The 18 T cell receptor beta chains below come from one sample, sequenced in a study of cytomegalovirus exposure and HLA in healthy donors. Clones were read by immunoSEQ multiplex PCR, and TCRdb kept only the in-frame ones, dropping some. Of some 270,000 clones detected, 80% to 90% appear once; the ten largest clones hold about 1%. The sequenced sample consisted of PBMCs. All receptors come from a woman aged 18-29 years in good health and CMV-seronegative.

The chain joins TRBV4-1 to TRBJ2-1, with D maybe TRBD2 (6 bases). Trimming cost V 4 bases and J 14 bases, with 18 bases left between them. CDR3 length: 13 amino acids. CDR1 is MGHRA and CDR2 is YSYEKL in the germline V gene. The CDR3 loop is CASSLSSSSGEFF. CDR3 nucleotide sequence: TGCGCCAGCAGCCTTTCTAGCTCCTCGGGGGAGTTCTTC.

The chain joins TRBV6-6 to TRBJ1-2, with D possibly TRBD1 on 6 matching bases. The germline gives CDR1 MNHNY, CDR2 SVGAGI (reference sequence). This CDR3 is 13 amino acids long. The V and J ends lost 5 bases and 6 bases respectively, with 13 bases between them. CDR3 coding DNA: TGTGCCAGCAGTCAGGACAGACGCGATGGCTACACCTTC. This sequence encodes CASSQDRRDGYTF.

This chain connects TRBV6-5 to TRBJ2-7, with a weak D call TRBD1 (5 bases). The CDR3 spans 14 residues. The V gene lost 5 bases and the J gene lost 2 bases, with 13 bases spanning the gap. Germline values: CDR1 MNHEY, CDR2 SVGAGI. CDR3 DNA sequence: TGTGCCAGCAGTAAGGCCCAGGGAACCTACGAGCAGTACTTC. Residues: CASSKAQGTYEQYF.

The chain uses TRBV28 and TRBJ2-3; 11 nucleotides agree with TRBD2. V trimming: 4 bases; J trimming: 5 bases; junction bases outside the gene matches: 8. The germline V gene encodes CDR1 MDHEN and CDR2 SYDVKM. The CDR3 has 16 residues. The CDR3 nucleotides read TGTGCCAGCAGTTCCCCACTAGCGGGGGATGGAGATACGCAGTATTTT. It translates to CASSSPLAGDGDTQYF.

The chain carries TRBV25-1 and TRBJ1-1; D might be TRBD1 (5 bases). Trimming removed 0 bases at V and 0 bases at J, with 11 bases between. The germline CDR1 and CDR2 sequences are MGHDK and SYGVNS. The CDR3 sequence is 16 residues long. The CDR3 sequence: CASSEYWGEVNTEAFF. The CDR3 bases are TGTGCCAGCAGTGAATATTGGGGGGAGGTGAACACTGAAGCTTTCTTT. Filled out from reference TRBV25-1 and TRBJ1-1, the complete variable domain reads EADIYQTPRYLVIGTGKKITLECSQTMGHDKMYWYQQDPGMELHLIHYSYGVNSTEKGDLSSESTVSRIRTEHFPLTLESARPSHTSQYLCASSEYWGEVNTEAFFGQGTRLTVV.

V is TRBV30 and J is TRBJ1-2; no firm D call. The germline V gene has CDR1 GTSNPN and CDR2 SVGIG (reference sequence). The CDR3 consists of 15 residues. V gave up 0 bases and J gave up 4 bases, with 15 bases separating them. CDR3 protein: CAWSVLRGTSYGYTF. The CDR3 nucleotides are TGTGCCTGGAGTGTACTCCGCGGCACTAGCTATGGCTACACCTTC.

This chain links TRBV6-5 with TRBJ2-7; 12 bases are a match to TRBD2. The V gene's germline CDR1 is MNHEY and CDR2 SVGAGI. CDR3 length: 14 residues. Germline trimming cut 5 bases from V and 5 bases from J; bases unmatched to any gene: 4. The CDR3 loop reads CASSLGLAGHEQYF. DNA for the CDR3: TGTGCCAGCAGTCTTGGACTAGCGGGGCACGAGCAGTACTTC.

The gene calls are TRBV30 and TRBJ2-5; a possible D gene is TRBD2 (5 bases). CDR1 and CDR2 (germline): GTSNPN, SVGIG (reference sequence). V was shortened by 0 bases and J by 4 bases, with 18 bases between the two germline ends. The CDR3 runs 16 residues. The CDR3 DNA reads TGTGCCTGGAGTGTACCCCTGGGAGTCATTGGAGAGACCCAGTACTTC. It codes for CAWSVPLGVIGETQYF. The whole variable domain, remainder taken from reference TRBV30 and TRBJ2-5, is SQTIHQWPATLVQPVGSPLSLECTVEGTSNPNLYWYRQAAGRGLQLLFYSVGIGQISSEVPQNLSASRPQDRQFILSSKKLLLSDSGFYLCAWSVPLGVIGETQYFGPGTRLLVL.

The chain carries TRBV27 and TRBJ2-3; 9 bases are a match to TRBD1. Germline V gives CDR1 MNHEY, CDR2 SMNVEV (reference sequence). With 4 bases clipped from V and 3 bases from J, the junction kept 8 bases outside the gene matches. The CDR3 contains 16 residues. CDR3 nucleotides: TGTGCCAGCAGTTCCTTACAGGGGGCGATGACAGATACGCAGTATTTT. It yields the protein CASSSLQGAMTDTQYF.

The chain combines TRBV7-8 with TRBJ1-2, with TRBD1 identical over 9 bases. Per the germline V gene, CDR1 is SGHVS and CDR2 is FQNEAQ. The CDR3 has 16 residues. J gave up 0 bases and V 1 base, and 3 bases lay outside the gene matches. CDR3 sequence (DNA): TGTGCCAGCAGCTTAGTGGGACAGGGAACTAACTATGGCTACACCTTC. This sequence encodes CASSLVGQGTNYGYTF.

This rearrangement joins TRBV6-1 to TRBJ1-3; 9 bases fit TRBD1. CDR3 length equals 16 residues. Per the germline V gene, CDR1 is MNHNS and CDR2 is SASEGT. With V trimmed by 4 bases and J by 3 bases, 7 bases remained unmatched. The CDR3 reads CASSAQQGANGNTIYF. CDR3 coding DNA: TGTGCCAGCAGTGCCCAACAGGGGGCGAATGGAAACACCATATATTTT.

This rearrangement joins TRBV7-6 to TRBJ2-2; 13 bases are shared with TRBD2. The junction had 5 bases not matched to a gene; V was cut back by 5 bases and J by 5 bases. Per the germline V gene, CDR1 is SGHVS and CDR2 is FNYEAQ. The CDR3 has 16 amino acids. Here the CDR3 DNA reads TGTGCCAGCAGCCCTGGACTAGCGGGAGAGACCGGGGAGCTGTTTTTT. It encodes CASSPGLAGETGELFF.

The chain links TRBV19 to TRBJ1-1; 8 bases are a match to TRBD1. The V and J ends lost 7 bases and 6 bases, in that order; junction bases with no gene match: 7. The CDR3 spans 13 residues. From germline, CDR1 is LNHDA and CDR2 SQIVND (reference sequence). CDR3 loop: CASIGQGGSEAFF. Written as DNA, the CDR3 is TGTGCCAGTATTGGACAGGGAGGATCTGAAGCTTTCTTT.

V is TRBV7-2 and J is TRBJ2-4; the D gene is possibly TRBD1 (6 bases). The V end was cut by 5 bases, the J end by 0 bases, with 11 bases between. This CDR3 contains 15 residues. The germline gives CDR1 SGHTA, CDR2 FQGNSA. CDR3 sequence reads: CASSRDILAKNIQYF. In DNA form, the CDR3 reads TGTGCCAGCAGCCGGGACATCCTAGCCAAAAACATTCAGTACTTC.

The chain has TRBV19 and TRBJ1-5; D gene ambiguous. Per germline, CDR1 LNHDA and CDR2 SQIVND (reference sequence). Trimming shortened V by 0 bases and J by 5 bases, and 8 bases separated the two germline ends. The CDR3 extends over 14 amino acids. CDR3: CASSIDYQDQPQHF. CDR3 nucleotide sequence: TGTGCCAGTAGTATAGATTATCAGGATCAGCCCCAGCATTTT.

The chain recombines TRBV30 with TRBJ2-3; TRBD2 is a possible D gene (6 bases). The germline V and J ends were trimmed by 1 base and 1 base, with 9 bases remaining between them. The CDR3 spans 14 residues. Germline V gives CDR1 GTSNPN, CDR2 SVGIG (reference sequence). CDR3 nucleotide sequence: TGTGCCTGGAGTGGTGGAGGGGGCACAGATACGCAGTATTTT. It codes for CAWSGGGGTDTQYF.

The chain links TRBV4-1 to TRBJ1-2, with D possibly TRBD1 on 6 matching bases. The V end lost 0 bases, the J end lost 4 bases, and 12 bases lay between the germline ends. This CDR3 is built from 15 residues. The germline gives CDR1 MGHRA, CDR2 YSYEKL. CDR3 residues: CASSQDRGGSYGYTF. The DNA of the CDR3 is TGCGCCAGCAGCCAAGATCGAGGGGGTAGCTATGGCTACACCTTC.

This chain joins TRBV2 and TRBJ2-4, with 13 bases aligning to TRBD2. The CDR3 totals 16 residues. The germline gives CDR1 SNHLY, CDR2 FYNNEI. V lost 6 bases, J lost 1 base, and 3 bases stayed unmatched. The DNA of the CDR3 is TGTGCCAGCAGGAAGACTAGCGGGGGGGCCAAAAACATTCAGTACTTC. Amino acids: CASRKTSGGAKNIQYF.